These T cell receptor beta chains were read from a single sample in a study of blood T cell repertoires in COVID-19. Sequencing used immunoSEQ multiplex PCR; TCRdb keeps in-frame clones, though not all of them. The data contain about 110,000 clones, less than 85% of them singletons. Sequencing was carried out using peripheral blood. The receptors come from a woman aged 55-70 years with acute or convalescent COVID-19. Both conserved end residues are part of each CDR3. D genes are given only for firm matches. Where a row states a size, it is once, few, many or the class of an expanded clone; other rows omit it.

V: TRBV3-1/TRBV3-2; size: NA; D: NA; length: 14; J: TRBJ1-6; DNA: TGTGCCAGCAGCCAAACCTCGGGGTGGTCACCCCTCCACTTT; CDR3: CASSQTSGWSPLHF
V: TRBV5-1; size: once; D: TRBD1; length: 15; J: TRBJ1-1; DNA: TGCGCCAGCAGCGTCGACAGGGCGTCCGACACTGAAGCTTTCTTT; CDR3: CASSVDRASDTEAFF
V: TRBV5-8; size: NA; D: NA; length: 13; J: TRBJ1-2; DNA: TGTGCCGGGATGGAAGGCAGGGTCTATGGCTACACCTTC; CDR3: CAGMEGRVYGYTF
V: TRBV27; size: NA; D: NA; length: 14; J: TRBJ2-1; DNA: TGTGCCAGCAGTCCCCCTACGAACAGGAATGAGCAGTTCTTC; CDR3: CASSPPTNRNEQFF
V: TRBV5-4; size: once; D: NA; length: 14; J: TRBJ1-2; DNA: TGTGCCAGCAGCTTGTACGGGAATAACTATGGCTACACCTTC; CDR3: CASSLYGNNYGYTF
V: TRBV7-9; size: NA; D: NA; length: 15; J: TRBJ1-4; DNA: TGTGCCAGCAGCTTATGGCAGGGGTCTAATGAAAAACTGTTTTTT; CDR3: CASSLWQGSNEKLFF
V: TRBV5-1; size: NA; D: NA; length: 14; J: TRBJ2-3; DNA: TGCGCCAGCAGCTTTACAGGGACCACAGATACGCAGTATTTT; CDR3: CASSFTGTTDTQYF
V: TRBV27; size: once; D: NA; length: 15; J: TRBJ2-1; DNA: TGTGCCAGCAGAGACTTGACCAAACTTTACAATGAGCAGTTCTTC; CDR3: CASRDLTKLYNEQFF
V: TRBV10-3; size: NA; D: TRBD1; length: 16; J: TRBJ2-7; DNA: TGTGCCACCACGTCTTCAGGGACAGGTGTTAGGTACGAGCAGTACTTC; CDR3: CATTSSGTGVRYEQYF
V: TRBV2; size: once; D: TRBD1; length: 15; J: TRBJ2-2; DNA: TGTGCCAGCAGAAAGGACAGGGGGAACACCGGGGAGCTGTTTTTT; CDR3: CASRKDRGNTGELFF
V: TRBV5-1; size: NA; D: TRBD1; length: 15; J: TRBJ1-1; DNA: TGCGCCAGCAGCCTACAGGGGCGAGGGAACACTGAAGCTTTCTTT; CDR3: CASSLQGRGNTEAFF
V: TRBV7-9; size: NA; D: TRBD2; length: 19; J: TRBJ2-1; DNA: TGTGCCAGCAGCTTTAAGCCCGCGAAGACTAGCGGGAGTAGTGATGAGCAGTTCTTC; CDR3: CASSFKPAKTSGSSDEQFF
V: TRBV12-3/TRBV12-4; size: few; D: NA; length: 13; J: TRBJ1-5; DNA: TGTGCCAGCAGCCGCGACACCAATCAGCCCCAGCATTTT; CDR3: CASSRDTNQPQHF
V: TRBV7-2; size: NA; D: NA; length: 13; J: TRBJ1-2; DNA: TGTGCCAGCAGCTTAGGTCAGGATTATGGCTACACCTTC; CDR3: CASSLGQDYGYTF
V: TRBV19; size: NA; D: TRBD1; length: 14; J: TRBJ2-7; DNA: TGTGCCAGTTGTTTGGGGGACAGAGGATCCGAGCAGTACTTC; CDR3: CASCLGDRGSEQYF
V: TRBV18; size: NA; D: NA; length: 14; J: TRBJ1-6; DNA: TGTGCCAGCTCACACGACAGGTTTAATTCACCCCTCCACTTT; CDR3: CASSHDRFNSPLHF
V: TRBV3-1/TRBV3-2; size: few; D: NA; length: 14; J: TRBJ1-2; DNA: TGTGCCAGCAGCCTAAACGACGCGGCGGCCAACTACACCTTC; CDR3: CASSLNDAAANYTF
V: TRBV29-1; size: NA; D: NA; length: 12; J: TRBJ2-3; DNA: TGCAGCGGCGGACACAGCACAGATACGCAGTATTTT; CDR3: CSGGHSTDTQYF
V: TRBV5-1; size: NA; D: TRBD1; length: 15; J: TRBJ1-1; DNA: TGCGCCAGCCGGGACAGGGGACGTCGGGACACTGAAGCTTTCTTT; CDR3: CASRDRGRRDTEAFF
V: TRBV15; size: NA; D: NA; length: 17; J: TRBJ2-4; DNA: TGTGCCACCAGCAGGTGGGGGGGCAGGGAGGCCAAAAACATTCAGTACTTC; CDR3: CATSRWGGREAKNIQYF
V: TRBV18; size: few; D: NA; length: 16; J: TRBJ1-3; DNA: TGTGCCAGCTCCGAACAGTCGGTTAAGGCTGGAAACACCATATATTTT; CDR3: CASSEQSVKAGNTIYF